A single sample gave rise to the 27 T cell receptor beta chains below, sequenced in a study of PD-1 blockade in classical Hodgkin lymphoma (dated by TCRdb to about 2020). The time point label, as the study defines it: cycle 1 day 1 (C1D1), immediately before nivolumab initiation. Relapse after autologous stem cell transplantation had occurred in all trial patients, and cohorts A, B and C were distinguished by prior brentuximab vedotin exposure. Using a Miltenyi CD4+ T cell isolation kit, CD4+ T cells were purified from thawed PBMCs through magnetic negative selection. Libraries were prepared through the immunoSEQ multiplex PCR assay. TCRdb's version of the immuneACCESS table is confined to in-frame rearrangements and falls short of the full clone set. An unresolved V gene accounts for under half of the shortfall where checked; the remainder is of unknown origin. The sample includes 25,000 to 30,000 clones, with around 80% observed a single time. The ten most abundant clones make up 2.4% of the sample.

Sequences were derived from CD4+ T cells from blood, sampled at baseline. Receptor source: a human donor with classical Hodgkin lymphoma.

The genes are TRBV29-1 and TRBJ2-3; the match to TRBD2 covers 9 bases. CDR1 is SQVTM, CDR2 ANQGSEA, per germline. The CDR3 length is 15 residues. Losses at the gene ends were 1 base for V and 2 bases for J; bases not matched to a gene: 4. CDR3 sequence reads: CSVEGAGGFTDTQYF. The CDR3 bases are TGCAGCGTTGAAGGCGCGGGGGGGTTCACAGATACGCAGTATTTT.

The chain has TRBV7-9 and TRBJ2-2, with D perhaps TRBD1 (5 bases). Germline lookup yields CDR1 SEHNR and CDR2 FQNEAQ (reference sequence). This CDR3 has 14 amino acids. V lost 1 base and J lost 9, with 12 bases in between. CDR3 residues: CASSLGSLDRELFF. CDR3 nucleotide sequence: TGTGCCAGCAGCTTAGGGTCCCTGGACAGGGAGCTGTTTTTT.

The chain recombines TRBV5-1 with TRBJ1-1; D is undetermined. The CDR3 is made up of 16 amino acids. Trimming removed 0 bases at V and 1 base at J, with 13 bases between. Per germline, CDR1 SGHRS and CDR2 YFSETQ. CDR3 nucleotide sequence: TGCGCCAGCAGCTTGGGGCGGGCTATGGGGAACACTGAAGCTTTCTTT. Amino acid sequence: CASSLGRAMGNTEAFF.

The V gene is TRBV15, the J gene TRBJ2-1; D call uncertain. The germline gives CDR1 LNHNV, CDR2 YYDKDF (reference sequence). Trimming stripped 0 bases from V and 8 bases from J, with 5 bases between. This CDR3 region has 12 residues. DNA for the CDR3: TGTGCCACCAGCAGAGAGGGATATGAGCAGTTCTTC. Its protein is CATSREGYEQFF.

The rearrangement links TRBV19 to TRBJ1-2; 7 bases line up with TRBD1. The CDR3 runs to 15 residues. Germline loops: CDR1 LNHDA, CDR2 SQIVND (reference sequence). After removal of 8 bases from V and 3 bases from J, the junction contained 12 bases not matched to a gene. CDR3 in DNA: TGTGCCAGTTTACCGGGACAGACATTCGACTATGGCTACACCTTC. This encodes CASLPGQTFDYGYTF.

J is TRBJ2-7 and V is TRBV18; D not resolved. The CDR3 is 14 residues long. CDR1 is KGHSH and CDR2 is LQKENI in the germline V gene. V gave up 2 bases and J gave up 4 bases, with 12 bases separating them. CDR3 sequence reads: CASSPAGYGYEQYF. The CDR3 DNA reads as TGTGCCAGCTCACCAGCAGGATATGGGTACGAGCAGTACTTC.

The chain couples TRBV27 to TRBJ2-2; tentatively, D is TRBD1 (6 bases). Germline assignment: CDR1 MNHEY and CDR2 SMNVEV (reference sequence). Trimming shortened V by 8 bases and J by 7 bases, and 14 bases separated the two germline ends. The CDR3 is 13 amino acids. The CDR3 DNA sequence: TGTGCCAGCGCTCCACAGGGAATCGGGGAGCTGTTTTTT. Translation: CASAPQGIGELFF.

This chain links TRBV15 with TRBJ2-6; D not certain. Trimming removed 5 bases from V and 1 base from J, with 9 bases in between. CDR1 is LNHNV and CDR2 is YYDKDF in the germline V gene (reference sequence). CDR3 length: 15 amino acids. The CDR3 loop reads CATSRSVSGANVLTF. The DNA of the CDR3 is TGTGCCACCAGCCGGAGTGTATCTGGGGCCAACGTCCTGACTTTC.

The J gene is TRBJ2-7, the V gene TRBV11-2; no firm D call. V was cut by 5 bases and J by 4 bases, with 6 bases left in between. Germline CDR1 SGHAT, CDR2 FQNNGV. The CDR3 is made up of 11 amino acids. The CDR3 nucleotides are TGTGCCAGCAGCGGCCGTTACGAGCAGTACTTC. It yields the protein CASSGRYEQYF.

This rearrangement joins TRBV7-6 to TRBJ2-5; 8 nucleotides align to TRBD2. The better agreement between TRBJ2-7 and the DNA end casts doubt on the J call. Germline assignment: CDR1 SGHVS and CDR2 FNYEAQ. The length of the CDR3 is 14 residues. The CDR3 here is CASSLVSGDYEQYF. As DNA, the CDR3 is TGTGCCAGCAGCTTGGTTAGCGGGGACTACGAGCAGTACTTC.

The V and J genes are TRBV30 and TRBJ2-3, with 10 nucleotides matching TRBD2. Germline V CDR1 and CDR2: GTSNPN, SVGIG (reference sequence). With 0 bases clipped from V and 3 bases from J, the junction kept 9 bases outside the gene matches. The CDR3 contains 17 residues. The chain's CDR3 is CAWSVVRTSGRTDTQYF. DNA of the CDR3: TGTGCCTGGAGTGTAGTCAGGACTAGCGGTAGAACAGATACGCAGTATTTT. The full variable domain, in which reference TRBV30 and TRBJ2-3 provide the parts outside the CDR3, is SQTIHQWPATLVQPVGSPLSLECTVEGTSNPNLYWYRQAAGRGLQLLFYSVGIGQISSEVPQNLSASRPQDRQFILSSKKLLLSDSGFYLCAWSVVRTSGRTDTQYFGPGTRLTVL.

This sequence joins TRBV29-1 and TRBJ1-1; 7 nucleotides match TRBD1. The CDR3 contains 13 residues. With 4 bases clipped from V and 6 bases from J, the junction kept 8 bases outside the gene matches. Germline V gene sequence: CDR1 SQVTM, CDR2 ANQGSEA. DNA for the CDR3: TGCAGCGTTGGCGGCAGGGGGGTGGCTGAAGCTTTCTTT. Protein sequence: CSVGGRGVAEAFF.

The chain uses TRBV5-6 and TRBJ1-2; unclear D gene. Germline lookup yields CDR1 SGHDT and CDR2 YYEEEE. The V and J ends lost 2 bases and 5 bases respectively, with 7 bases between them. CDR3 length: 12 residues. CDR3 region: CASSLSQYGYTF. CDR3 sequence (DNA): TGTGCCAGCAGCTTAAGCCAGTATGGCTACACCTTC.

This chain uses TRBV6-4 with TRBJ2-3, with D possibly being TRBD1 (6 bases). The CDR3 has 13 amino acids. CDR1 MRHNA and CDR2 SNTAGT come from the germline V gene. Trimming stripped 0 bases from V and 11 bases from J, with 12 bases between. Here the CDR3 reads CASSDSWQGLQYF. CDR3 bases: TGTGCCAGCAGTGACTCGTGGCAGGGGTTGCAGTATTTT.

The chain carries TRBV27 and TRBJ2-3, with 9 bases lining up with TRBD1. CDR1 and CDR2 (germline): MNHEY, SMNVEV (reference sequence). V lost 3 bases, J lost 11 bases, and 15 bases stayed unmatched. This CDR3 has 16 residues. CDR3 nucleotide sequence: TGTGCCAGCAGTTTTTCCCCGGGAACCACAGGGGGCGAGCAGTATTTT. Its protein is CASSFSPGTTGGEQYF.

CDR3 sequence reads: CAWSPTGVDTQYF. The CDR3, as DNA: TGTGCCTGGAGTCCGACAGGGGTAGATACGCAGTATTTT. The rearrangement joins TRBV30 to TRBJ2-3; 8 bases map to TRBD1. Germline CDR1 is GTSNPN and CDR2 is SVGIG (reference sequence). The CDR3 totals 13 residues. V shed 2 bases, J shed 5 bases, and the junction held 3 bases outside the gene matches.

The genes are TRBV6-5 and TRBJ2-5; tentative D call: TRBD1 (6 bases). Germline V CDR1 and CDR2: MNHEY, SVGAGI. This CDR3 is 15 amino acids long. Trimming took 7 bases from V and 2 from J, leaving 17 bases between them. CDR3 coding DNA: TGTGCCAGCAACCCAGGGGTCCTTAGACAAGAGACCCAGTACTTC. Protein product: CASNPGVLRQETQYF.

The chain's CDR3 is CASRPGQLTYYEQYF. The CDR3 nucleotides read TGTGCCAGCAGACCGGGACAGCTAACCTACTACGAGCAGTACTTC. V gene TRBV2 combines with J gene TRBJ2-7; 7 nucleotides agree with TRBD1. The ends lost 6 bases at V and 3 bases at J; junction bases unmatched: 11. The CDR3 covers 15 residues. Germline values: CDR1 SNHLY, CDR2 FYNNEI.

CDR3 residues: CASSESAGSQYEQYF. For the CDR3, the DNA is TGTGCCAGCAGTGAGTCGGCAGGATCCCAATACGAGCAGTACTTC. The chain has TRBV2 and TRBJ2-7; D is uncertain. The CDR3 contains 15 residues. V was clipped by 3 bases and J by 4 bases, with 16 bases between them. CDR1 and CDR2 from the germline V gene are SNHLY and FYNNEI.

This rearrangement joins TRBV2 to TRBJ2-7, with D tentatively TRBD2 (5 bases). The germline V gene has CDR1 SNHLY and CDR2 FYNNEI. The V end lost 4 bases, the J end lost 3 bases, and 7 bases lay between the germline ends. CDR3 length: 12 amino acids. This CDR3 is CASSGEGYEQYF. The CDR3 nucleotides read TGTGCCAGCAGTGGAGAGGGCTACGAGCAGTACTTC.

This clone was counted only a few times. The CDR3 loop is CASSSGGGPTDTQYF. The CDR3 coding sequence is TGTGCCAGCAGCTCTGGCGGGGGGCCCACAGATACGCAGTATTTT. The chain uses TRBV7-6 and TRBJ2-3, with TRBD2 matching 8 bases. V lost 4 bases and J lost 2; bases outside the gene matches: 5. CDR3 size: 15 residues. From germline, CDR1 is SGHVS and CDR2 FNYEAQ.

V usage is TRBV19 and J usage is TRBJ1-1; 11 bases align to TRBD1. With V trimmed by 6 bases and J by 4 bases, 13 bases remained unmatched. Germline V gene data show CDR1 as LNHDA and CDR2 as SQIVND (reference sequence). The CDR3 sequence is 17 residues long. DNA for the CDR3: TGTGCCAGTAGCCCCGGACAGGGGGCTACTCAGGGCACTGAAGCTTTCTTT. Its protein product is CASSPGQGATQGTEAFF.

The CDR3 spells CASSLGDRGITEAFF. CDR3 coding DNA: TGTGCCAGCAGCCTTGGGGACAGGGGTATCACTGAAGCTTTCTTT. The chain has TRBV13 and TRBJ1-1; 10 nucleotides agree with TRBD1. There are 15 residues in the CDR3. Germline lookup yields CDR1 PRHDT and CDR2 FYEKMQ (reference sequence). Germline trimming cut 5 bases from V and 4 bases from J; bases unmatched to any gene: 7. The full variable domain, in which reference TRBV13 and TRBJ1-1 provide the parts outside the CDR3, is AAGVIQSPRHLIKEKRETATLKCYPIPRHDTVYWYQQGPGQDPQFLISFYEKMQSDKGSIPDRFSAQQFSDYHSELNMSSLELGDSALYFCASSLGDRGITEAFFGQGTRLTVV.

A single count supports this clone. CDR3 residues: CASSQQSGANVLTF. CDR3 DNA sequence: TGTGCCAGCAGCCAGCAGTCCGGGGCCAACGTCCTGACTTTC. The chain links TRBV6-5 to TRBJ2-6; no reliable D call. Germline V CDR1 and CDR2: MNHEY, SVGAGI. Trimming shortened V by 6 bases and J by 4 bases, and 10 bases separated the two germline ends. The CDR3 runs 14 residues.

The chain recombines TRBV30 with TRBJ1-3; D not resolved. This CDR3 is 15 amino acids long. V was shortened by 0 bases and J by 0 bases, with 9 bases between the two germline ends. CDR1 is GTSNPN, CDR2 SVGIG, per germline (reference sequence). DNA for the CDR3: TGTGCCTGGAGTGTGCCGCGGGGCTCTGGAAACACCATATATTTT. Its protein is CAWSVPRGSGNTIYF. Filled out from reference TRBV30 and TRBJ1-3, the complete variable domain reads SQTIHQWPATLVQPVGSPLSLECTVEGTSNPNLYWYRQAAGRGLQLLFYSVGIGQISSEVPQNLSASRPQDRQFILSSKKLLLSDSGFYLCAWSVPRGSGNTIYFGEGSWLTVV.

This clone was picked up a small number of times. The rearrangement links TRBV5-1 to TRBJ1-6; 7 nucleotides agree with TRBD1. The V segment lost 3 bases and the J segment 8 bases; nucleotides outside the gene matches: 11. Germline V gives CDR1 SGHRS, CDR2 YFSETQ. CDR3 length: 16 residues. This chain's CDR3 is CASSWDSPPRDSPLHF. The CDR3, as DNA: TGCGCCAGCAGCTGGGACAGCCCCCCTAGGGATTCACCCCTCCACTTT.

The rearrangement uses TRBV6-6 and TRBJ1-4, with D possibly being TRBD1 (5 bases). The CDR3 is 14 residues long. Germline V gene lookup returns CDR1 MNHNY and CDR2 SVGAGI (reference sequence). V was clipped by 6 bases and J by 8 bases, with 16 bases between them. CDR3 DNA: TGTGCCAGCAGCGAAACGGGGGATGAGGAAAAACTGTTTTTT. Translating gives CASSETGDEEKLFF.